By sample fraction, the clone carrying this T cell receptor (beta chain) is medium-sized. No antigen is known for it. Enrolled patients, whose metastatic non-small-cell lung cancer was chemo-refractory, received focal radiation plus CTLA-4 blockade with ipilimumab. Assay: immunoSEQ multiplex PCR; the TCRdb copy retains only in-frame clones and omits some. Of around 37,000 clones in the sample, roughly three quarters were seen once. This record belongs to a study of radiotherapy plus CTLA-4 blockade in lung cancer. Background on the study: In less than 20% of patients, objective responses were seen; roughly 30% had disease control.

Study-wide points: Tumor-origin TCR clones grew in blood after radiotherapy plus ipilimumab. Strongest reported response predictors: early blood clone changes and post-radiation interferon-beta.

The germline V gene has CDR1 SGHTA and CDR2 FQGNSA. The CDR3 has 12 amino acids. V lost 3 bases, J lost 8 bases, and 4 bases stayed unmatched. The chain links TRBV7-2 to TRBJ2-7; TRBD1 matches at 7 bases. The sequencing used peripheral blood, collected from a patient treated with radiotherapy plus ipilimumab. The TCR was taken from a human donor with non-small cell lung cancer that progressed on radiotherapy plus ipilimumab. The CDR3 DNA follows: TGTGCCAGCAGCTTCCCGACAGGGAAGCAGTACTTC. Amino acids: CASSFPTGKQYF.